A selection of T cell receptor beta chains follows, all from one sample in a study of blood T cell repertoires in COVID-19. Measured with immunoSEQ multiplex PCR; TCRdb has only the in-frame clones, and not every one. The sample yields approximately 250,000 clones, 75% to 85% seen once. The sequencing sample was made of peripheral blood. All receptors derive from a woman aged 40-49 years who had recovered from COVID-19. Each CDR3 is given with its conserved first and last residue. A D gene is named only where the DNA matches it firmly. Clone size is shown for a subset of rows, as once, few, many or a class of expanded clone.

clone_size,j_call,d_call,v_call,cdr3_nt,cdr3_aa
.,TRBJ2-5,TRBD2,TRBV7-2,TGTGCCAGCAGCCCCGAACTAGCGGGGGGGCTCGAGACCCAGTACTTC,CASSPELAGGLETQYF
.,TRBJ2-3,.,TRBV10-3,TGTGCCATCAGTGAATTTGGAACAGGGACAGATACGCAGTATTTT,CAISEFGTGTDTQYF
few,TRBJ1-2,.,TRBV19,TGTGCCAGTAGTATATCAAAGGGGAATGGCTACACCTTC,CASSISKGNGYTF
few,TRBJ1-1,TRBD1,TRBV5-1,TGCGCCAGCAGCTTGGCCTTGGACAGGGGAGACGAAGCTTTCTTT,CASSLALDRGDEAFF
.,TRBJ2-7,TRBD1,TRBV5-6,TGTGCCAGCAGCTACGGGGACAGAAGCTCCTACGAGCAGTACTTC,CASSYGDRSSYEQYF
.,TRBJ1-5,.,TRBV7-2,TGTGCCAGCAGCCCCAGGGGATATAGCAATCAGCCCCAGCATTTT,CASSPRGYSNQPQHF
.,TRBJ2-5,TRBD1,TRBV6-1,TGTGCCAGCAGTGAGACAGGGGGCGAGACCCAGTACTTC,CASSETGGETQYF
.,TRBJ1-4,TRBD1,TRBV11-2,TGTGCCAGCAGCTTAGTAAGGACAGGGAAGAATGAAAAACTGTTTTTT,CASSLVRTGKNEKLFF
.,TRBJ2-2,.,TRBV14,TGTGCCAGCAGCCAAGTAGCCGGGATCAACACCGGGGAGCTGTTTTTT,CASSQVAGINTGELFF
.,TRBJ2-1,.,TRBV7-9,TGTGCCAGCAGCTTAGGTGTGAGTGAGCAGTTCTTC,CASSLGVSEQFF
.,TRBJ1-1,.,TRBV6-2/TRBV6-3,TGTGCCAGCAGTTCACAGGGCTCCACTGAAGCTTTCTTT,CASSSQGSTEAFF
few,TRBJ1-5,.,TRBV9,TGTGCCAGCAGCGTCGGGGATCAGCCCCAGCATTTT,CASSVGDQPQHF
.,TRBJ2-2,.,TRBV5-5,TGTGCCAGCAGCCCCCAATCCAGGGTTCCCGGGGAGCTGTTTTTT,CASSPQSRVPGELFF
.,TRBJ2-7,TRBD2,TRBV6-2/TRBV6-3,TGTGCCAGCAGCCGAAATCTAGCGGGGGTAATCTACGAGCAGTACTTC,CASSRNLAGVIYEQYF
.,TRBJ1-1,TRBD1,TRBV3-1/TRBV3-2,TGTGCCAGCAGCCAACAGGGGGCGGATACTGAAGCTTTCTTT,CASSQQGADTEAFF
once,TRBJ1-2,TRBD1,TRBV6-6,TGTGCCAGCAGTGCTCGGACAGGGTACGGTGGCTACACCTTC,CASSARTGYGGYTF
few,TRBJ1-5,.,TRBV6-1,TGTGCCAGCAGTGACGTCAGGGTAAACAATCAGCCCCAGCATTTT,CASSDVRVNNQPQHF
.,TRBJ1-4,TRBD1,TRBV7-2,TGTGCCAGCAGCTCCTGGACAGGGGGTCGAGAAAAACTGTTTTTT,CASSSWTGGREKLFF
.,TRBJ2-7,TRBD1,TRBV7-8,TGTGCCAGCAGCCCTCGGGACAGGGACAACGAGCAGTACTTC,CASSPRDRDNEQYF
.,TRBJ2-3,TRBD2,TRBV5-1,TGCGCCAGCAGCTTGTTCGCGGGGGGCCGCACAGATACGCAGTATTTT,CASSLFAGGRTDTQYF
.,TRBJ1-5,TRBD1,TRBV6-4,TGTGCCAGCAGTGAACAGGGGACCGATCAGCCCCAGCATTTT,CASSEQGTDQPQHF
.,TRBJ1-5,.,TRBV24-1,TGTGCCACCAGTGAACACGGGACTGGGGGCAATCAGCCCCAGCATTTT,CATSEHGTGGNQPQHF
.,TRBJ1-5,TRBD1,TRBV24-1,TGTGCCACGTCGGCAGGGGGCCTGCCCCAGCATTTT,CATSAGGLPQHF